The entry below gives a single T cell receptor beta chain sequence along with its context. This clonotype was counted between two and nine times. Its antigen remains unidentified. No much larger clonotype is one base removed from it; base qualities were not supplied. From the cysteine through the phenylalanine, the CDR3 covers 14 amino acids. This entry keeps only the CDR3 DNA: 42 bases, framed from base 1. CDR1 and CDR2 (SEHNR, FQNEAQ) derive from the germline V gene (reference sequence). V and J lose 6 bases and 2 bases, and a span of 14 bases separates them. The data derive from a study of CD8 T cells in ankylosing spondylitis (dated by TCRdb to 2016 to 2017). Study-level background: The study profiled T cell receptor beta repertoires in healthy donors and ankylosing spondylitis patients to find disease-linked TCR variants. The full study cohort was made up of about two dozen ankylosing spondylitis patients and around 100 healthy donors. Peripheral blood samples were taken, and synovial fluid was additionally collected from ankylosing spondylitis patients.

This sample was sequenced with an Illumina HiSeq 2500. Quantitative 5'-RACE with molecular barcodes was used to prepare TCR beta libraries. The authors processed their data as follows. A new computational method based on a probabilistic model of VDJ rearrangement was used to identify disease-linked TCR variants. The raw public reads went through TCRdb reprocessing: fastp at Q25, MiXCR clone calling, in-frame beta chains kept. Duplicate CDR3 protein sequences are folded into a single record with the most common DNA and genes. The V and J calls were not made by the authors but by TCRdb's processing. Within this sample are 130,000 or so distinct CDR3 sequences, with about a sixth of them counted one time only. The ten largest clones add up to roughly 30% of the sample. Results and caveats for the whole study, not just this receptor: A CD8+ phenotype was shown by the disease-linked clones, which were found at relatively low frequencies in peripheral blood. A TCR beta motif of several highly homologous amino acid variants appeared characteristic of blood from ankylosing spondylitis patients. The disease-linked clones were reported as significantly enriched in matched synovial fluid samples from ankylosing spondylitis patients. Some motif variants were previously reported in synovial fluid and blood of reactive arthritis patients, suggesting common disease-initiation mechanisms.

The sequence joins TRBV7-9 to TRBJ2-7, with no confidently assigned D gene. Sequenced sample: blood, either unsorted or a sorted T cell fraction (not recorded which). This clonotype originated in a male donor with ankylosing spondylitis. The nucleotide sequence is TGTGCCAGCAGTTCCCCTGGCGATGCCTACGAGCAGTACTTC. Translated, it gives CASSSPGDAYEQYF.